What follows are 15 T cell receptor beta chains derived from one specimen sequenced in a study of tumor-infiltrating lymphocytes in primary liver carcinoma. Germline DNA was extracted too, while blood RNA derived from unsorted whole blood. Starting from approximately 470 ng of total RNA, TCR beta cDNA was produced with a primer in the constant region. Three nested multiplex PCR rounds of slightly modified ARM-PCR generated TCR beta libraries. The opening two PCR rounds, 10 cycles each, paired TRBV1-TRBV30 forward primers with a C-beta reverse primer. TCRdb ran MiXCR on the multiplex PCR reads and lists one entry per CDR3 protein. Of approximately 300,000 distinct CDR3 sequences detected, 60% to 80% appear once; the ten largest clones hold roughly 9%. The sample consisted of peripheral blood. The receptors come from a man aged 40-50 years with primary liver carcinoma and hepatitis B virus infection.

This CDR3 is CASSQVQAEQFF. Here the CDR3 DNA reads TGTGCCAGCAGCCAAGTTCAAGCTGAGCAGTTCTTC. The chain couples TRBV14 to TRBJ2-1, with no clear D. V gave up 1 base and J gave up 9 bases, with 7 bases separating them. The CDR3 contains 12 residues. The germline gives CDR1 SGHDN, CDR2 FVKESK.

The CDR3 sequence: CSVEVRTVKGAQYF. In DNA form, the CDR3 reads TGCAGCGTTGAGGTTAGGACGGTGAAAGGGGCGCAGTATTTT. V and J are TRBV29-1 and TRBJ2-3, with D possibly being TRBD1 (5 bases). The CDR3 loop spans 14 amino acids. Trimming shortened V by 3 bases and J by 10 bases, and 20 bases separated the two germline ends. CDR1 and CDR2 from the germline V gene are SQVTM and ANQGSEA.

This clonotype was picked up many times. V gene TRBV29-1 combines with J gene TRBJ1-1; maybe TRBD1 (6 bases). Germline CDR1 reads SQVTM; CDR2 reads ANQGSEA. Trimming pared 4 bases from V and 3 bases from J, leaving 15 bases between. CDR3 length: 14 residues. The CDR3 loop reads CSVARGRADTEAFF. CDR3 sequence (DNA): TGCAGCGTTGCCAGGGGAAGAGCGGACACTGAAGCTTTCTTT.

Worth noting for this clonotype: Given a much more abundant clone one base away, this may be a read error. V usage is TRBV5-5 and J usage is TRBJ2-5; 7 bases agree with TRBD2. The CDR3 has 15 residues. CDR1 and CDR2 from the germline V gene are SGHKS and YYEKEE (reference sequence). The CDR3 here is CVSSLGPGGKETQYF. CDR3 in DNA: TGTGTCAGCAGCTTGGGACCGGGAGGAAAAGAGACCCAGTACTTC.

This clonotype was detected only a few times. The CDR3 nucleotides read TGTGCCAGCAGCTTGGACGGGGAGTGGAATGAGCAGTTCTTC. As protein: CASSLDGEWNEQFF. The rearrangement uses TRBV5-4 and TRBJ2-1; possible D gene TRBD2, 5 bases. There are 14 residues in the CDR3. Trimming removed 0 bases at V and 7 bases at J, with 11 bases between. Germline V lookup: CDR1 SGHNT, CDR2 YYREEE (reference sequence). The full variable domain, its missing parts supplied by reference TRBV5-4 and TRBJ2-1, is ETGVTQSPTHLIKTRGQQVTLRCSSQSGHNTVSWYQQALGQGPQFIFQYYREEENGRGNFPPRFSGLQFPNYSSELNVNALELDDSALYLCASSLDGEWNEQFFGPGTRLTVL.

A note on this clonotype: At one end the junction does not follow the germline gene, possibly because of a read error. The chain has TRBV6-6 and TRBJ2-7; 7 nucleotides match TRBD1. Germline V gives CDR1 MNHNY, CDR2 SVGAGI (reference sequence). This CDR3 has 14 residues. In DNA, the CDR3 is TGTGTCAGCAGAGGGACAGTAAACTCCTACGAGCAGTGCTTC. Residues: CVSRGTVNSYEQCF.

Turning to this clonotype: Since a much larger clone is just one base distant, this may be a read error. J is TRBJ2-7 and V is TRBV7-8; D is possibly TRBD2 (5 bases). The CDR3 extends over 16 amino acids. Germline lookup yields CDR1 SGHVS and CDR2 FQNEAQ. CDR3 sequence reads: CARSLVGTRPGFEQYF. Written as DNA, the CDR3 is TGTGCCAGAAGCTTAGTCGGTACTAGACCCGGCTTTGAGCAGTACTTC.

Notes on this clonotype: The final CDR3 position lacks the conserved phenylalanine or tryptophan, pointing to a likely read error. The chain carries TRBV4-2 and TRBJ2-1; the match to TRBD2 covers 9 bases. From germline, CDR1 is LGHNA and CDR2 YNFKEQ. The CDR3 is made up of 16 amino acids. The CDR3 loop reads CASSPFKTSGYNVQFL. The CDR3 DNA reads TGTGCCAGCAGCCCCTTTAAGACTAGCGGCTACAATGTGCAGTTCTTA.

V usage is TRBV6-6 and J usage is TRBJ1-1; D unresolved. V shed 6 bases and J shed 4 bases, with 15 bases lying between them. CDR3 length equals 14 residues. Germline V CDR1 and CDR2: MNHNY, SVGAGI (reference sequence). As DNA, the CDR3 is TGTGCCAGCAGATACGCAGAGGCGAGCACTGAAGCTTTCTTT. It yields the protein CASRYAEASTEAFF.

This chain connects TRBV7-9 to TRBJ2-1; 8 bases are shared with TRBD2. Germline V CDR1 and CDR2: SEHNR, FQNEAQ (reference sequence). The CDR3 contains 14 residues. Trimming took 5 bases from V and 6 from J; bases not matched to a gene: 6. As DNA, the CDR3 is TGTGCCAGCAGCGGGACTAGTTGGGTCAATGAGCAGTTCTTC. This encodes CASSGTSWVNEQFF.

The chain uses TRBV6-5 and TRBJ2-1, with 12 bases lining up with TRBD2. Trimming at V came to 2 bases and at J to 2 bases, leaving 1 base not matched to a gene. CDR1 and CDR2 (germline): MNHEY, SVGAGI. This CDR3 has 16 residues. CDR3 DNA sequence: TGTGCCAGCAGTTACCGGACTAGCGGGACCTACAATGAGCAGTTCTTC. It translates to CASSYRTSGTYNEQFF.

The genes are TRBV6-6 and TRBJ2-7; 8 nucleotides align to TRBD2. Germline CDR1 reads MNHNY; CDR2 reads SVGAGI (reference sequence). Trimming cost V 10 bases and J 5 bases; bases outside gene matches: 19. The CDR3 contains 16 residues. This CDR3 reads CANTPLLTGGRNEQYF. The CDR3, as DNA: TGTGCCAACACCCCACTCTTAACGGGAGGGAGAAACGAGCAGTACTTC.

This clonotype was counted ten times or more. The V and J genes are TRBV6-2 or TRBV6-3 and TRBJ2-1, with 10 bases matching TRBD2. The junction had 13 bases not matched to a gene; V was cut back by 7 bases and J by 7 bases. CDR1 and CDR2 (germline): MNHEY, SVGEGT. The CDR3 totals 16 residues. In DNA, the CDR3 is TGTGCCAGCACAAGTTTACGGACTAGCGGATTTAATGAGCAGTTCTTC. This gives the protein CASTSLRTSGFNEQFF.

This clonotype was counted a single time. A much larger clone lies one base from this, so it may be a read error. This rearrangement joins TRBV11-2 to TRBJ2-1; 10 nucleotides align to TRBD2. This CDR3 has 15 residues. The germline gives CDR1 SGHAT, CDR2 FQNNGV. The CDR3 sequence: CVSSFRSGRGDEQFF. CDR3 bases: TGTGTCAGCAGCTTTCGGAGCGGGAGGGGCGATGAGCAGTTCTTC. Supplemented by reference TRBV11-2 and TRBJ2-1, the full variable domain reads EAGVAQSPRYKIIEKRQSVAFWCNPISGHATLYWYQQILGQGPKLLIQFQNNGVVDDSQLPKDRFSAERLKGVDSTLKIQPAKLEDSAVYLCVSSFRSGRGDEQFFGPGTRLTVL.

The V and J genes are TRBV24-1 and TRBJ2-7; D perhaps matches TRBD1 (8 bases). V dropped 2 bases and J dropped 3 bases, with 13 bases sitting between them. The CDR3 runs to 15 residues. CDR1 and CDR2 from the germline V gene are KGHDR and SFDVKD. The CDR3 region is CATSDSTGGGYEQYF. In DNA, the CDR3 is TGTGCCACCAGTGATTCTACAGGGGGGGGCTACGAGCAGTACTTC.